These 7 T cell receptor beta chains were all obtained from the same sample, sequenced in a study of vaccination and CD4 T cells after COVID-19. Cultured CD4+ T-cell DNA underwent Oncomine TCR Beta short-read sequencing. MiXCR was run by TCRdb on the PCR reads, yielding one entry per CDR3 protein. Counted here are roughly 20,000 distinct CDR3 sequences, 67% occurring once; the ten biggest clones make up over 6%. Their recognized antigens are unknown. Treatment noted: roughly 10-day PBMC culture with coronavirus spike peptide pools or control peptides (ViraFEST assay). Sequences were obtained from CD4+ T cells from blood, cultured in vitro. These receptors all come from a human donor who had recovered from COVID-19.

This clonotype was detected once. This chain connects TRBV18 to TRBJ2-2, with 12 bases lining up with TRBD2. The CDR3 loop spans 15 amino acids. The germline gives CDR1 KGHSH, CDR2 LQKENI. The ends lost 5 bases at V and 5 bases at J; junction bases unmatched: 3. CDR3 sequence: CASSITSGRTGELFF. CDR3 in DNA: TGTGCCAGCTCAATAACTAGCGGGAGGACCGGGGAGCTGTTTTTT.

This clonotype was counted between two and nine times. The chain recombines TRBV24-1 with TRBJ1-5, with D maybe TRBD1 (5 bases). Germline V lookup: CDR1 KGHDR, CDR2 SFDVKD. The CDR3 totals 15 residues. The V end was cut by 4 bases, the J end by 1 base, with 10 bases between. The CDR3 nucleotides read TGTGCCACCAGTGACCCGGGACCGAGCAATCAGCCCCAGCATTTT. Its protein is CATSDPGPSNQPQHF.

V usage is TRBV7-3 and J usage is TRBJ2-7; 9 bases map to TRBD1. From germline, CDR1 is SGHTA and CDR2 FQGTGA. Trimming removed 5 bases from V and 12 bases from J; junction bases left unmatched: 17. The CDR3 consists of 15 residues. The CDR3 here is CASSQSGTGYLRLYF. CDR3 coding DNA: TGTGCCAGCAGCCAGTCCGGGACAGGGTATTTGCGGCTGTACTTC.

The chain uses TRBV27 and TRBJ1-6; D might be TRBD1 (6 bases). CDR1 MNHEY and CDR2 SMNVEV come from the germline V gene (reference sequence). The CDR3 length is 15 residues. The V gene lost 5 bases and the J gene lost 7 bases, with 15 bases spanning the gap. CDR3 sequence: CASSRQAPGNSPLHF. In DNA form, the CDR3 reads TGTGCCAGCAGTCGACAGGCCCCTGGGAATTCACCCCTCCACTTT.

This chain links TRBV7-2 with TRBJ2-7; perhaps TRBD1 as D (5 bases). The CDR3 totals 13 residues. Germline CDR1 is SGHTA and CDR2 is FQGNSA. V was trimmed by 4 bases and J by 2 bases, leaving 9 bases between them. Here the CDR3 DNA reads TGTGCCAGCAGCTCCCGACAGACCTACGAGCAGTACTTC. Its translation: CASSSRQTYEQYF.

The rearrangement joins TRBV7-7 to TRBJ2-5; perhaps TRBD2 as D (6 bases). The V end lost 0 bases, the J end lost 1 base, and 6 bases lay between the germline ends. The CDR3 has 14 residues. Germline CDR1 reads SSHAT; CDR2 reads FNYEAQ (reference sequence). DNA for the CDR3: TGTGCCAGCAGCTTAGCGGGGGGCCAAGAGACCCAGTACTTC. It translates to CASSLAGGQETQYF.

V gene TRBV25-1 combines with J gene TRBJ2-2; perhaps TRBD2 as D (6 bases). Germline lookup yields CDR1 MGHDK and CDR2 SYGVNS. The CDR3 spans 14 residues. V gave up 6 bases and J gave up 2 bases, with 10 bases separating them. The CDR3 nucleotides are TGTGCCAGCAGCTACGGGAGTAACACCGGGGAGCTGTTTTTT. Residues: CASSYGSNTGELFF. Full variable domain (remainder filled in from reference TRBV25-1 and TRBJ2-2): EADIYQTPRYLVIGTGKKITLECSQTMGHDKMYWYQQDPGMELHLIHYSYGVNSTEKGDLSSESTVSRIRTEHFPLTLESARPSHTSQYLCASSYGSNTGELFFGEGSRLTVL.